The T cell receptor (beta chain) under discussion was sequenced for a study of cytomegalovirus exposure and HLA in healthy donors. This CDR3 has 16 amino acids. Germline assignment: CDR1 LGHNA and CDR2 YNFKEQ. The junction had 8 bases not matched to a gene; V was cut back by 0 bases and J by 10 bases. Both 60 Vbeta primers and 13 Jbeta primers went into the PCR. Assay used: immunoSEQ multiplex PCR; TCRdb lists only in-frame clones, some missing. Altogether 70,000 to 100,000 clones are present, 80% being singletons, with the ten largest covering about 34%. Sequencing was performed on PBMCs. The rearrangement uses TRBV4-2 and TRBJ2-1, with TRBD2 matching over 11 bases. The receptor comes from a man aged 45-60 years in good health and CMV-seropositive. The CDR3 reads CASSQDMVSGRVEQFF. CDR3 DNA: TGTGCCAGCAGCCAAGATATGGTTAGCGGGAGGGTCGAGCAGTTCTTC.